This entry lists 17 T cell receptor beta chains sequenced from one sample in a study of T-cell memory formation after mild COVID-19. In TCRdb, the 5' RACE reads were re-called with MiXCR into one record per CDR3 protein. The sample yields about 150,000 distinct CDR3 sequences, approximately 5.7% seen once. The sample comprised PBMCs or a T cell subset sorted from them (not recorded which). Source of these receptors: an adult woman who had mild COVID-19 (a few samples of this study predate the infection). Cell type and time point are not known.

This clonotype has ten or more counts. The J gene is TRBJ1-1, the V gene TRBV6-5; maybe TRBD1 (5 bases). The V gene lost 7 bases and the J gene lost 6 bases, with 18 bases spanning the gap. This CDR3 region has 14 residues. Germline lookup yields CDR1 MNHEY and CDR2 SVGAGI. CDR3 in amino acids: CASTVPGGVAEAFF. The CDR3, as DNA: TGTGCCAGCACCGTCCCCGGGGGAGTTGCTGAAGCTTTCTTT.

The V and J genes are TRBV12-5 and TRBJ1-5, with D unresolved. V gave up 6 bases and J gave up 12 bases, with 18 bases separating them. The CDR3 extends over 13 amino acids. Germline V gene lookup returns CDR1 LGHNT and CDR2 FRNRAP. CDR3 in DNA: TGTGCTAGTGGCTCCCTCGCCCACTCCCTCCAGCATTTT. Protein product: CASGSLAHSLQHF.

This chain connects TRBV12-3 or TRBV12-4 to TRBJ1-3; 8 nucleotides align to TRBD1. Germline trimming cut 6 bases from V and 0 bases from J; bases unmatched to any gene: 7. The CDR3 has 16 residues. CDR3 sequence reads: CASRRGQGDSGNTIYF. CDR3 DNA sequence: TGTGCCAGCAGGAGAGGACAGGGCGACTCTGGAAACACCATATATTTT.

To note about this clonotype: A much more abundant neighbour one base away suggests this may be a read error. The genes are TRBV4-3 and TRBJ1-2; D is undetermined. The ends were cut back, 2 bases at V and 2 bases at J, with 12 bases in the middle. CDR3 length: 15 amino acids. Germline V gives CDR1 LGHNA, CDR2 YSLEER. The CDR3 loop is CASSQYWSVNYGYTF. The CDR3 nucleotides are TGCGCCAGCAGCCAATATTGGTCAGTAAACTATGGCTACACCTTC.

The chain has TRBV12-3 or TRBV12-4 and TRBJ2-2; no clear D gene. This CDR3 has 16 residues. Trimming pared 3 bases from V and 2 bases from J, leaving 13 bases between. CDR3 region: CASSFRSYRNTGELFF. Written as DNA, the CDR3 is TGTGCCAGCAGTTTTCGTTCTTATAGAAACACCGGGGAGCTGTTTTTT.

This clonotype was found a few times. CDR3 DNA sequence: TGTGCCAGCAGTCGAGGGACAGGGGCAGATACGCAGTATTTT. Its translation: CASSRGTGADTQYF. J is TRBJ2-3 and V is TRBV5-4; TRBD1 aligns across 10 bases. This CDR3 is built from 14 residues. Germline CDR1 SGHNT, CDR2 YYREEE (reference sequence). The V segment lost 5 bases and the J segment 4 bases; nucleotides outside the gene matches: 4.

In its sample, this clonotype was seen many times. This chain connects TRBV21-1 to TRBJ2-3; no check of the table's D call, TRBD2, against the DNA was made. TRBV21-1 is deemed a pseudogene. The CDR3 is 17 residues long. CDR3 in DNA: TGTGCCAGCAGCAATGGGAGACTAGCGGGAGTGAGCGATACGCAGTATTTT. Encoded protein: CASSNGRLAGVSDTQYF.

This clonotype was observed many times. This sequence joins TRBV4-1 and TRBJ2-7; D is possibly TRBD1 or TRBD2 (6 bases each). V dropped 0 bases and J dropped 6 bases, with 18 bases sitting between them. Germline CDR1 and CDR2: MGHRA and YSYEKL. The CDR3 extends over 16 amino acids. The CDR3 loop reads CASSQDERGVGAEQYF. CDR3 nucleotides: TGCGCCAGCAGCCAAGATGAGAGGGGGGTCGGGGCCGAGCAGTACTTC.

Concerning this clonotype itself: A much larger clone lies one base from this, so it may be a read error. The V and J genes are TRBV7-3 and TRBJ2-1, with 8 bases identical to TRBD1. V lost 2 bases and J lost 4; bases outside the gene matches: 4. Germline CDR1 reads SGHTA; CDR2 reads FQGTGA. The length of the CDR3 is 15 residues. CDR3 in DNA: TGTGCCAGCAGCTTACTGGGACAGGTATACAATGAGCAGTTCTTC. It encodes CASSLLGQVYNEQFF. Full variable domain (rest looked up from reference TRBV7-3 and TRBJ2-1): GAGVSQTPSNKVTEKGKYVELRCDPISGHTALYWYRQSLGQGPEFLIYFQGTGAADDSGLPNDRFFAVRPEGSVSTLKIQRTERGDSAVYLCASSLLGQVYNEQFFGPGTRLTVL.

This clonotype was recorded many times. The chain combines TRBV7-9 with TRBJ1-2, with a possible D match to TRBD1 (5 bases). Germline V gene lookup returns CDR1 SEHNR and CDR2 FQNEAQ (reference sequence). V was clipped by 0 bases and J by 6 bases, with 8 bases between them. The CDR3 length is 13 residues. The CDR3 DNA follows: TGTGCCAGCAGCTTAGCGAAAGGGGATGGCTACACCTTC. Its translation is CASSLAKGDGYTF.

The CDR3 nucleotides are TGTGCCAGCTCACCGGCTAGGGAGAACACTGAAGCTTTCTTT. It yields the protein CASSPARENTEAFF. The gene calls are TRBV18 and TRBJ1-1; no clear D. V was trimmed by 3 bases and J by 1 base, leaving 9 bases between them. The CDR3 covers 14 residues. Germline assignment: CDR1 KGHSH and CDR2 LQKENI.

V is TRBV14 and J is TRBJ2-1, with TRBD2 as a possible D gene (6 bases). Germline CDR1 reads SGHDN; CDR2 reads FVKESK. Trimming took 3 bases from V and 4 from J, leaving 13 bases between them. This CDR3 is 15 amino acids long. The CDR3 bases are TGTGCCAGCAGCCAGATCTTAGGGACTTACAATGAGCAGTTCTTC. Residues: CASSQILGTYNEQFF.

In its sample, this clonotype was seen many times. The V gene is TRBV4-2, the J gene TRBJ2-3; D is perhaps TRBD2 (5 bases). V was trimmed by 3 bases and J by 4 bases, leaving 11 bases between them. This CDR3 is built from 14 residues. Per germline, CDR1 LGHNA and CDR2 YNFKEQ. The DNA for the CDR3 is TGTGCCAGCAGCCAGATCCGGGGTTCAGATACGCAGTATTTT. Protein product: CASSQIRGSDTQYF.

This clonotype was picked up many times. The J gene is TRBJ2-7, the V gene TRBV11-3, with 8 bases lining up with TRBD2. The CDR3 is 18 amino acids. Per germline, CDR1 SGHNT and CDR2 YENEEA. V lost 0 bases to trimming and J lost 1 base; unmatched junction nucleotides: 11. The CDR3 DNA reads TGTGCCAGCAGCTTAGATCGGGGGGGTGGTAGCCCTTCCTACGAGCAGTACTTC. It codes for CASSLDRGGGSPSYEQYF.

This clonotype was recorded at least ten times. The chain combines TRBV3-1 with TRBJ2-3; TRBD1 aligns across 9 bases. Germline V gives CDR1 LGHDT, CDR2 YNNKEL (reference sequence). CDR3 size: 15 residues. J gave up 0 bases and V 9 bases, and 7 bases lay outside the gene matches. CDR3 amino acids: CASRRDRVSTDTQYF. DNA for the CDR3: TGTGCCAGTCGCCGGGACAGGGTTAGCACAGATACGCAGTATTTT.

This clonotype was counted at least ten times. The chain is built from TRBV25-1 and TRBJ2-7; D not resolved. Germline V gene lookup returns CDR1 MGHDK and CDR2 SYGVNS. The CDR3 extends over 15 amino acids. V lost 4 bases to trimming and J lost 0 bases, with 13 bases between them. The CDR3 is CASSGHYVFSYEQYF. CDR3 sequence (DNA): TGTGCCAGCAGTGGACACTACGTCTTCTCCTACGAGCAGTACTTC.

This clonotype was picked up many times. The chain has TRBV7-8 and TRBJ1-1; 8 positions match TRBD1. CDR1 and CDR2 (germline): SGHVS, FQNEAQ. With V trimmed by 5 bases and J by 4 bases, 12 bases remained unmatched. The CDR3 loop spans 16 amino acids. In nucleotides, the CDR3 is TGTGCCAGCAGCCTAAGGACAGGGCCCCAGGGCACTGAAGCTTTCTTT. Amino acid sequence: CASSLRTGPQGTEAFF.